The rows below give T cell receptor beta chains drawn from one sample of a study of shared clonotypes between healthy human individuals. Assay: immunoSEQ multiplex PCR; the TCRdb copy retains only in-frame clones and omits some. The sample yields about 1,500,000 clones, around 97% seen once. Material for sequencing was naive CD4+ T cells sorted from blood. These receptors all come from a man aged 25 to 45 in good health. Each CDR3 is given with its conserved first and last residue. A D gene is named only where the DNA matches it firmly. For some rows the clone size is stated as once, few or many, or as a class when expanded; others skip it.

D: NA; V: TRBV18; size: NA; J: TRBJ2-2; CDR3: CASSPLEFSASGELFF; DNA: TGTGCCAGCTCACCACTTGAATTTAGCGCTTCCGGGGAGCTGTTTTTT
D: TRBD2; V: TRBV29-1; size: NA; J: TRBJ2-1; CDR3: CSVASSGGNEQFF; DNA: TGCAGCGTTGCTTCTAGCGGGGGGAATGAGCAGTTCTTC
D: NA; V: TRBV28; size: NA; J: TRBJ1-5; CDR3: CASIDTMDQPQHF; DNA: TGTGCCAGCATAGACACGATGGATCAGCCCCAGCATTTT
D: NA; V: TRBV28; size: NA; J: TRBJ2-1; CDR3: CASSFDWVTRVNEQFF; DNA: TGTGCCAGCAGTTTTGATTGGGTTACGAGGGTCAATGAGCAGTTCTTC
D: TRBD2; V: TRBV19; size: NA; J: TRBJ2-7; CDR3: CASSIGLAGGNEQYF; DNA: TGTGCCAGTAGTATCGGGCTAGCGGGAGGAAACGAGCAGTACTTC
D: TRBD1; V: TRBV6-5; size: NA; J: TRBJ1-5; CDR3: CATARTGDSNQPQHF; DNA: TGTGCCACAGCAAGGACAGGGGATAGCAATCAGCCCCAGCATTTT
D: TRBD2; V: TRBV7-2; size: NA; J: TRBJ2-7; CDR3: CASSFAGTSGRAYEQYF; DNA: TGTGCCAGCAGCTTCGCCGGGACTAGCGGGAGGGCCTACGAGCAGTACTTC
D: TRBD1; V: TRBV18; size: few; J: TRBJ1-2; CDR3: CASSPPGTGLYGYTF; DNA: TGTGCCAGCTCACCTCCCGGGACAGGCCTCTATGGCTACACCTTC
D: NA; V: TRBV4-3; size: NA; J: TRBJ1-5; CDR3: CASSQEGRGHQPQHF; DNA: TGCGCCAGCAGCCAAGAGGGCAGGGGCCATCAGCCCCAGCATTTT
D: NA; V: TRBV5-1; size: NA; J: TRBJ2-3; CDR3: CASSSGPGSDTQYF; DNA: TGCGCCAGCAGCTCCGGTCCGGGGTCGGATACGCAGTATTTT
D: TRBD2; V: TRBV11-3; size: NA; J: TRBJ2-1; CDR3: CASSLSLSGAYNEQFF; DNA: TGTGCCAGCAGCTTAAGTCTCAGCGGGGCCTACAATGAGCAGTTCTTC
D: NA; V: TRBV6-1; size: NA; J: TRBJ2-7; CDR3: CASSERWLTYEQYF; DNA: TGTGCCAGCAGTGAAAGGTGGTTAACCTACGAGCAGTACTTC
D: TRBD1; V: TRBV28; size: NA; J: TRBJ1-2; CDR3: CASSFPRQGAKGYGYTF; DNA: TGTGCCAGCAGTTTCCCCCGACAGGGGGCAAAGGGCTATGGCTACACCTTC
D: TRBD2; V: TRBV19; size: once; J: TRBJ2-1; CDR3: CASTASGSSYNEQFF; DNA: TGTGCCAGTACCGCTAGCGGGAGCTCCTACAATGAGCAGTTCTTC
D: NA; V: TRBV18; size: NA; J: TRBJ2-2; CDR3: CASSRDLGQRTGELFF; DNA: TGTGCCAGCTCACGTGATCTGGGGCAACGCACCGGGGAGCTGTTTTTT
D: TRBD1; V: TRBV2; size: NA; J: TRBJ2-1; CDR3: CASGPGTGDSYNEQFF; DNA: TGTGCCAGCGGACCGGGGACAGGGGACTCCTACAATGAGCAGTTCTTC
D: NA; V: TRBV9; size: NA; J: TRBJ2-7; CDR3: CASSVAEGGYEQYF; DNA: TGTGCCAGCAGCGTAGCTGAGGGGGGCTACGAGCAGTACTTC